This T cell receptor (beta chain) came from a study of cytomegalovirus exposure and HLA in healthy donors. The PCR used 60 Vbeta and 13 Jbeta primers. Libraries were prepared by immunoSEQ multiplex PCR; TCRdb keeps only in-frame clonotypes and omits some of them. The sample shows about 130,000 clones, about 79% of them seen only once. CDR1 LNHDA and CDR2 SQIVND come from the germline V gene (reference sequence). This CDR3 region has 14 residues. Trimming left V 9 bases short and J 7 bases short, with 21 bases between. Sequenced sample: PBMCs. J is TRBJ1-1 and V is TRBV19; tentatively, D is TRBD1 (6 bases). This clonotype originated in a man aged 45-60 years in good health and CMV-seronegative. The CDR3 region is CASCKTGLIGEAFF. The CDR3 region has the DNA TGTGCCAGCTGTAAGACAGGCTTAATTGGTGAAGCTTTCTTT.